This T cell receptor (beta chain) was observed in a study of cytomegalovirus exposure and HLA in healthy donors. Overall study findings and caveats: Follow-up analysis seemed to connect common viral pathogens with several of the most significant clusters identified. Investigators reported 150 to 200 TCR beta chains as tied to cytomegalovirus. A later analysis associated some 16,000 TCR beta sequences with HLA alleles at a 0.05 false discovery rate. A later analysis showed HLA-associated TCR beta chains outstripping equally common others in clonal expansion.

This PCR relied on a set of 60 Vbeta primers and 13 Jbeta primers. Generated by immunoSEQ multiplex PCR, the TCRdb table keeps only in-frame clones and is missing some. The table has about 160,000 clones, around 84% seen once. Regarding this clone: As yet, its antigen is unknown.

V was clipped by 0 bases and J by 8 bases, with 21 bases between them. Germline CDR1 is SGHRS and CDR2 is YFSETQ. The CDR3 is made up of 17 amino acids. This chain links TRBV5-1 with TRBJ2-1, with D perhaps TRBD1 (6 bases). Sequencing was done on a sample of PBMCs. This sequence originates from a young man in good health and CMV-seronegative. The CDR3 region has the DNA TGCGCCAGCAGCTTGGCTCCCGCAGGGGAGTTGGGGGATGAGCAGTTCTTC. Protein product: CASSLAPAGELGDEQFF.